Described below is a single TCR beta chain sequence and its context. Its antigen is unknown. This sample is drawn from a study of blood T cells in healthy people across ages. Germline lookup yields CDR1 MNHNY and CDR2 SVGAGI (reference sequence). With 5 bases removed from V and 0 bases from J, the gap between germline ends came to 13 bases. The CDR3 is 15 residues long. General study findings and limits: The unsorted PBMCs prevented any conclusive comparison of naive versus antigen-experienced cells.

With a J-beta primer mix and a sample-barcoded 5' primer, a second PCR ran about 7 to 11 cycles. TCRdb re-called the 5' RACE reads with MiXCR, one entry per CDR3 protein. Counted here are approximately 900,000 distinct CDR3 sequences, almost 30% occurring once; the ten biggest clones make up roughly a tenth. The sample also formed part of further work on T cells of mothers and their children.

Sequencing used blood. The source is a woman aged 40-49 years in good health. The rearrangement links TRBV6-6 to TRBJ1-1; D uncertain. CDR3 sequence (DNA): TGTGCCAGCAGTCTGACCGCAGGAATGAACACTGAAGCTTTCTTT. The encoded protein is CASSLTAGMNTEAFF.